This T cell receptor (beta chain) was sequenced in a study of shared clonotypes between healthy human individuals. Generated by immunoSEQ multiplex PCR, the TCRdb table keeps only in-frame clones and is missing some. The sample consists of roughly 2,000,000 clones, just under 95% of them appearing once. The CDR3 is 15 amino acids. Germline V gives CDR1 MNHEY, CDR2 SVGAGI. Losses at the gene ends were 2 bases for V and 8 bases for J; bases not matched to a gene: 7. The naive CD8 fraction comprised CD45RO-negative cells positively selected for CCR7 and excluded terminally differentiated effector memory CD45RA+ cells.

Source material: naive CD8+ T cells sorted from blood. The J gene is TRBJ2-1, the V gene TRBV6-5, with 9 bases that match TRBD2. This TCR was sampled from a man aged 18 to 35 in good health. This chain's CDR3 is CASSYGAGGPDEQFF. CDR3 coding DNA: TGTGCCAGCAGTTACGGTGCGGGGGGGCCCGATGAGCAGTTCTTC.